This record concerns one T cell receptor beta chain sequence. Its antigen is currently unknown. These data originate in a study of T cell repertoires in cytomegalovirus infection. Study at large: The authors relied on CMV epitopes, both recently identified HLA-C-restricted and well-studied HLA-B-restricted. Public TCR beta signatures provided an indication of both CMV infection and a matching HLA type.

A single record per CDR3 protein comes from TCRdb applying MiXCR to the reads. Here the sample spans approximately 89,000 distinct CDR3 sequences, approximately 30% being singletons. This CDR3 has 15 amino acids. Trimming removed 1 base from V and 3 bases from J, with 12 bases in between. Germline values: CDR1 ENHRY, CDR2 SYGVKD. Whole-study results and caveats: Of the TCR beta families, the public ones yielded a cumulative frequency that identified carriers of CMV plus the relevant HLA. Dominant in the ex vivo response were TCR beta clonotypes restricted by HLA-C and specific for CMV.

This clonotype was obtained from a human donor in good health (CMV status not recorded). Some clones in this sample may be carry-over from other donors' samples. V and J are TRBV10-3 and TRBJ1-2, with TRBD1 as a possible D gene (5 bases). The sequenced sample was CD8+ T cells from cultured PBMCs, obtained from culture after CMV antigen stimulation. The CDR3 region is CAISEWGRSDYGYTF. In DNA, the CDR3 is TGTGCCATCAGTGAGTGGGGACGGTCCGACTATGGCTACACCTTC.